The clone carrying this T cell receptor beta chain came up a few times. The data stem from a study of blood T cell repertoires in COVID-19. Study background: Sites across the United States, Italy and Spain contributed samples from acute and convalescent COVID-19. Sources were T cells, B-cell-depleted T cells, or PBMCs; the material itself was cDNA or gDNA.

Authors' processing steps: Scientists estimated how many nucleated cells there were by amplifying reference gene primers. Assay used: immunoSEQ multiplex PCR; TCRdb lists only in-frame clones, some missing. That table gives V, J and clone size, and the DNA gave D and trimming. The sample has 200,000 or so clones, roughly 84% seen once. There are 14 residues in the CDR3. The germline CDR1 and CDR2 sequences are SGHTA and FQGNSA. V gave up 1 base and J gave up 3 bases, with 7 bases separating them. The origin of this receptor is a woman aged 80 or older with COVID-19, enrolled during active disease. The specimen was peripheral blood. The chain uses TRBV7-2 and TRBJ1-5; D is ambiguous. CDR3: CASSLGQNNQPQHF. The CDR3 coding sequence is TGTGCCAGCAGCTTAGGCCAGAACAATCAGCCCCAGCATTTT. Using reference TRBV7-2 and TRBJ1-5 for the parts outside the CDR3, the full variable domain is GAGVSQSPSNKVTEKGKDVELRCDPISGHTALYWYRQSLGQGLEFLIYFQGNSAPDKSGLPSDRFSAERTGGSVSTLTIQRTQQEDSAVYLCASSLGQNNQPQHFGDGTRLSIL.